The clone carrying this TCR beta chain was counted a few times. The data stem from a study of blood T cell repertoires in COVID-19. Per germline, CDR1 LGHDT and CDR2 YNNKEL (reference sequence). This CDR3 region has 11 residues. V was clipped by 6 bases and J by 6 bases, with 7 bases between them. The method was immunoSEQ multiplex PCR; TCRdb's version includes in-frame clones alone and lacks a portion of them. The profile shows 100,000 or so clones, almost 80% of them singletons. Sequenced: peripheral blood. This TCR came from a man aged 60 to 69 with active or convalescent COVID-19. The V gene is TRBV3-1 (or the pseudogene TRBV3-2), the J gene TRBJ2-3; D not certain. CDR3 sequence (DNA): TGTGCCAGCAGTGCGGCGGATACGCAGTATTTT. As protein: CASSAADTQYF.